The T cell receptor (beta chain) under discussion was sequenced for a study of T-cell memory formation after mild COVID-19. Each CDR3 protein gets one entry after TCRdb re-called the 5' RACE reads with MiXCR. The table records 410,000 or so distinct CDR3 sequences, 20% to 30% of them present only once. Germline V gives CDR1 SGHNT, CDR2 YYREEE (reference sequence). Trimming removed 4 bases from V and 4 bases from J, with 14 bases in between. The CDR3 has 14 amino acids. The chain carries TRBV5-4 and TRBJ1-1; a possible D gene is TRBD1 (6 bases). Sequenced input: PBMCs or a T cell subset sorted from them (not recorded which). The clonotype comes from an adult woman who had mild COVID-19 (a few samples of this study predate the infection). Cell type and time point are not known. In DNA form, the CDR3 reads TGTGCCAGCAGCCCGACAGGAAGCGGCACTGAAGCTTTCTTT. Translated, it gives CASSPTGSGTEAFF.